The 9 T cell receptor beta chains below come from one sample, sequenced in a study of technical replicates of blood from a few donors. Assay used: immunoSEQ multiplex PCR; TCRdb lists only in-frame clones, some missing. The sample gives about 83,000 clones, around nine tenths of which show up once; 0.25% is in the top ten. Sequencing was performed on T cells isolated from PBMCs. The receptors were sampled from a human donor in good health.

The chain couples TRBV4-1 to TRBJ2-5; 10 positions match TRBD1. This CDR3 is 15 amino acids long. Trimming removed 6 bases from V and 4 bases from J; junction bases left unmatched: 8. Germline values: CDR1 MGHRA, CDR2 YSYEKL. The CDR3: CASSRGQGKSETQYF. The CDR3, as DNA: TGCGCCAGCAGTCGGGGACAGGGGAAGTCAGAGACCCAGTACTTC.

This clone was picked up a small number of times. This chain links TRBV30 with TRBJ1-4, with 11 positions matching TRBD1. J gave up 6 bases and V 7 bases, and 1 base lay outside the gene matches. The CDR3 runs 12 residues. CDR1 GTSNPN and CDR2 SVGIG come from the germline V gene (reference sequence). The CDR3 loop reads CASGQGDEKLFF. DNA for the CDR3: TGTGCCTCGGGACAGGGGGATGAAAAACTGTTTTTT.

The chain employs TRBV29-1 and TRBJ1-2, with a weak D call TRBD1 (6 bases). The ends were cut back, 4 bases at V and 7 bases at J, with 16 bases in the middle. CDR1 SQVTM and CDR2 ANQGSEA come from the germline V gene. This CDR3 is 13 amino acids long. CDR3 coding DNA: TGCAGCGTTGTATATCTGGGGGCTTTTGGCTACACCTTC. This codes for CSVVYLGAFGYTF.

The V call is TRBV5-1, the J call TRBJ1-3, with D perhaps matching TRBD1 (5 bases). Germline V lookup: CDR1 SGHRS, CDR2 YFSETQ. The V gene lost 0 bases and the J gene lost 0 bases, with 10 bases spanning the gap. The CDR3 totals 16 residues. CDR3 amino acids: CASSLEAGRSGNTIYF. The CDR3 DNA reads as TGCGCCAGCAGCTTGGAAGCAGGGCGCTCTGGAAACACCATATATTTT.

The CDR3 DNA reads TGTGCCAGCAGTTCCCCTGGTGCAGGGGGCCGGTCGGGGGAGCAGTACTTC. Protein product: CASSSPGAGGRSGEQYF. The chain links TRBV28 to TRBJ2-7, with 8 bases matching TRBD1. V trimming: 4 bases; J trimming: 7 bases; junction bases outside the gene matches: 18. The length of the CDR3 is 17 residues. Germline V gene data show CDR1 as MDHEN and CDR2 as SYDVKM.

This chain joins TRBV18 and TRBJ2-5, with a possible D match to TRBD1 (7 bases). The CDR3 contains 15 residues. V shed 0 bases and J shed 3 bases, with 11 bases lying between them. Per the germline V gene, CDR1 is KGHSH and CDR2 is LQKENI. The CDR3 DNA follows: TGTGCCAGCTCACCACCGGAGGGGGCCGAAGAGACCCAGTACTTC. As protein: CASSPPEGAEETQYF.

The chain uses TRBV28 and TRBJ2-7, with TRBD2 identical over 7 bases. Trimming cost V 2 bases and J 1 base; bases outside gene matches: 8. CDR1 MDHEN and CDR2 SYDVKM come from the germline V gene. CDR3 length equals 16 residues. This CDR3 reads CASSLTGWGGSYEQYF. The CDR3 nucleotides are TGTGCCAGCAGTTTAACGGGCTGGGGGGGATCCTACGAGCAGTACTTC. Full variable domain (missing parts from reference TRBV28 and TRBJ2-7): DVKVTQSSRYLVKRTGEKVFLECVQDMDHENMFWYRQDPGLGLRLIYFSYDVKMKEKGDIPEGYSVSREKKERFSLILESASTNQTSMYLCASSLTGWGGSYEQYFGPGTRLTVT.

This sequence joins TRBV6-5 and TRBJ2-7; D is possibly TRBD1 (7 bases). V was pared by 5 bases and J by 11 bases, with 16 bases between. CDR1 is MNHEY and CDR2 is SVGAGI in the germline V gene. The CDR3 is made up of 12 amino acids. The CDR3 bases are TGTGCCAGCAGTCCACGGACAGGAGGGGAGTACTTC. This codes for CASSPRTGGEYF.

The table lists this clone with a few counts. The gene calls are TRBV5-1 and TRBJ1-1; unclear D gene. The V and J ends lost 4 bases and 2 bases respectively, with 6 bases between them. The CDR3 consists of 12 residues. Germline V gives CDR1 SGHRS, CDR2 YFSETQ. CDR3 in DNA: TGCGCCAGCAGCAAGCCCAACACTGAAGCTTTCTTT. It yields the protein CASSKPNTEAFF.